This passage covers 30 T cell receptor beta chains from one sample sequenced in a study of glioma-infiltrating T cells after dendritic cell vaccination. Sequenced by immunoSEQ multiplex PCR; TCRdb stores in-frame clones only, minus some. The sample carries some 100,000 clones, roughly 84% recorded once. Sequenced here: blood, sampled before dendritic cell vaccination. The receptor set was obtained from a human donor with glioblastoma.

This clone was observed a handful of times. V gene TRBV2 combines with J gene TRBJ1-1; unclear D gene. Germline CDR1 reads SNHLY; CDR2 reads FYNNEI. V gave up 6 bases and J gave up 1 base, with 12 bases separating them. This CDR3 comprises 14 residues. This CDR3 reads CASSDPGSNTEAFF. The CDR3 DNA sequence: TGTGCCAGCAGCGACCCAGGCTCGAACACTGAAGCTTTCTTT.

The chain uses TRBV5-1 and TRBJ2-1, with 14 bases aligning to TRBD2. CDR1 and CDR2 from the germline V gene are SGHRS and YFSETQ. J gave up 0 bases and V 2 bases, and 4 bases lay outside the gene matches. CDR3 length: 18 amino acids. As DNA, the CDR3 is TGCGCCAGCAGCTTCGGACTAGCGGGGGGTAGCTCCTACAATGAGCAGTTCTTC. Encoded protein: CASSFGLAGGSSYNEQFF. Full variable domain (missing parts from reference TRBV5-1 and TRBJ2-1): KAGVTQTPRYLIKTRGQQVTLSCSPISGHRSVSWYQQTPGQGLQFLFEYFSETQRNKGNFPGRFSGRQFSNSRSEMNVSTLELGDSALYLCASSFGLAGGSSYNEQFFGPGTRLTVL.

This clone showed up just once. The CDR3 region is CASSEHGRPTGTYEQYF. The CDR3, as DNA: TGTGCCAGCAGTGAACACGGCCGCCCCACGGGTACCTACGAGCAGTACTTC. V usage is TRBV6-1 and J usage is TRBJ2-7; D is uncertain. V was shortened by 2 bases and J by 2 bases, with 19 bases between the two germline ends. The germline gives CDR1 MNHNS, CDR2 SASEGT. There are 17 residues in the CDR3.

The chain uses TRBV7-3 and TRBJ2-1; the D is unclear. Deletions cut 2 bases from V and 11 bases from J, with 4 bases between. The CDR3 covers 10 residues. The germline V gene encodes CDR1 SGHTA and CDR2 FQGTGA. The CDR3 DNA sequence: TGTGCCAGCAGCTTAGAGAAGCAGTTCTTC. Amino acids: CASSLEKQFF.

This rearrangement joins TRBV19 to TRBJ1-6; D might be TRBD1 (5 bases). This CDR3 has 14 residues. V was clipped by 3 bases and J by 7 bases, with 10 bases between them. Looked up from germline, CDR1 is LNHDA and CDR2 is SQIVND (reference sequence). CDR3 bases: TGTGCCAGTAGTATGGCAGGGCCCAATTCACCCCTCCACTTT. Protein: CASSMAGPNSPLHF. Using reference TRBV19 and TRBJ1-6 for the parts outside the CDR3, the full variable domain is DGGITQSPKYLFRKEGQNVTLSCEQNLNHDAMYWYRQDPGQGLRLIYYSQIVNDFQKGDIAEGYSVSREKKESFPLTVTSAQKNPTAFYLCASSMAGPNSPLHFGNGTRLTVT.

The rearrangement uses TRBV9 and TRBJ1-2; D is unresolved. Germline CDR1 is SGDLS and CDR2 is YYNGEE. There are 12 residues in the CDR3. Trimming shortened V by 3 bases and J by 8 bases, and 11 bases separated the two germline ends. The CDR3 DNA is TGTGCCAGCAGCGGAACAAGAGGAGGCTACACCTTC. Translation: CASSGTRGGYTF.

This clone was observed once. The rearrangement joins TRBV2 to TRBJ2-3; the D gene is possibly TRBD1 (6 bases). The V end lost 2 bases, the J end lost 5 bases, and 11 bases lay between the germline ends. This CDR3 region has 14 residues. From germline, CDR1 is SNHLY and CDR2 FYNNEI. The CDR3 sequence: CASSEQQGGDTQYF. For the CDR3, the DNA is TGTGCCAGCAGTGAACAACAGGGTGGAGATACGCAGTATTTT. The full variable domain, in which reference TRBV2 and TRBJ2-3 provide the parts outside the CDR3, is EPEVTQTPSHQVTQMGQEVILRCVPISNHLYFYWYRQILGQKVEFLVSFYNNEISEKSEIFDDQFSVERPDGSNFTLKIRSTKLEDSAMYFCASSEQQGGDTQYFGPGTRLTVL.

J is TRBJ2-7 and V is TRBV6-5; perhaps TRBD2 as D (6 bases). The germline V gene encodes CDR1 MNHEY and CDR2 SVGAGI. The CDR3 totals 14 residues. V was pared by 4 bases and J by 2 bases, with 12 bases between. CDR3: CASSWGPGAYEQYF. The CDR3 nucleotides read TGTGCCAGCAGTTGGGGCCCGGGGGCCTACGAGCAGTACTTC.

This clone was recorded only once. The chain uses TRBV29-1 and TRBJ2-7; 7 nucleotides match TRBD2. V lost 4 bases and J lost 3; bases outside the gene matches: 6. The CDR3 sequence is 13 residues long. In germline, CDR1 is SQVTM, CDR2 ANQGSEA. The DNA for the CDR3 is TGCAGCGTTGGGGAGTGGGAGGGCTACGAGCAGTACTTC. Amino acid sequence: CSVGEWEGYEQYF.

The chain joins TRBV5-6 to TRBJ2-5, with TRBD2 matching over 8 bases. The CDR3 sequence is 14 residues long. Germline values: CDR1 SGHDT, CDR2 YYEEEE. J gave up 5 bases and V 2 bases, and 5 bases lay outside the gene matches. The CDR3 DNA reads TGTGCCAGCAGCTTTAGCGGGACGTGGGAGACCCAGTACTTC. Protein: CASSFSGTWETQYF.

The chain couples TRBV5-6 to TRBJ2-7; 11 bases are shared with TRBD2. V shed 4 bases and J 4 bases; nucleotides not matched to a gene: 10. Germline V CDR1 and CDR2: SGHDT, YYEEEE. The CDR3 runs 16 residues. This CDR3 is CASSESPGLAVYEQYF. CDR3 coding DNA: TGTGCCAGCAGCGAATCACCGGGACTAGCGGTTTACGAGCAGTACTTC.

The chain combines TRBV27 with TRBJ2-7; TRBD1 matches 7 bases. The germline V gene encodes CDR1 MNHEY and CDR2 SMNVEV (reference sequence). The trim removed 4 bases at V and 2 bases at J, leaving 5 bases unmatched. The CDR3 totals 14 residues. The CDR3 here is CASSSRDSAYEQYF. Here the CDR3 DNA reads TGTGCCAGCAGTTCTCGGGACAGTGCCTACGAGCAGTACTTC.

V is TRBV6-6 and J is TRBJ1-4, with 7 bases fitting TRBD1. This CDR3 is built from 15 residues. Trimming at V came to 4 bases and at J to 0 bases, leaving 2 bases not matched to a gene. CDR1 is MNHNY and CDR2 is SVGAGI in the germline V gene (reference sequence). The CDR3 sequence is CASSWDSSTNEKLFF. Here the CDR3 DNA reads TGTGCCAGCAGTTGGGACAGTTCAACTAATGAAAAACTGTTTTTT.

The gene calls are TRBV6-1 and TRBJ1-3; 7 bases fit TRBD1. V trimming: 4 bases; J trimming: 5 bases; junction bases outside the gene matches: 5. In germline, CDR1 is MNHNS, CDR2 SASEGT. This CDR3 is built from 14 residues. The CDR3 is CASSATGRRNTIYF. DNA of the CDR3: TGTGCCAGCAGTGCGACAGGGCGTCGAAACACCATATATTTT.

This clone appeared a few times. The gene calls are TRBV7-2 and TRBJ2-7; D is perhaps TRBD2 (5 bases). Germline-derived CDR1 and CDR2 are SGHTA and FQGNSA. V was pared by 5 bases and J by 1 base, with 15 bases between. This CDR3 is built from 15 residues. CDR3 amino acids: CASSPDFQLSYEQYF. CDR3 DNA: TGTGCCAGCAGCCCGGACTTTCAACTTTCCTACGAGCAGTACTTC.

The rearrangement joins TRBV2 to TRBJ2-1; perhaps TRBD2 as D (5 bases). The V gene lost 1 base and the J gene lost 15 bases, with 13 bases spanning the gap. This CDR3 spans 12 amino acids. CDR1 is SNHLY and CDR2 is FYNNEI in the germline V gene. Here the CDR3 reads CASSEVGKVGFF. CDR3 bases: TGTGCCAGCAGTGAAGTCGGGAAGGTCGGGTTCTTC.

The rearrangement joins TRBV5-8 to TRBJ2-2, with 9 nucleotides matching TRBD1. J lost 5 bases, V lost 4 bases, and 6 bases had no gene match. Germline CDR1 is SGHTS and CDR2 is YDEGEE. The CDR3 is 15 residues long. The CDR3 sequence: CASSVHRGRTGELFF. The CDR3 DNA follows: TGTGCCAGCAGCGTGCACAGGGGGCGGACCGGGGAGCTGTTTTTT.

CDR3: CASSTPGVHTGELFF. Here the CDR3 DNA reads TGTGCCAGCAGTACACCAGGGGTCCACACCGGGGAGCTGTTTTTT. V usage is TRBV6-5 and J usage is TRBJ2-2; D possibly corresponds to TRBD1 (6 bases). The germline CDR1 and CDR2 sequences are MNHEY and SVGAGI. This CDR3 region has 15 residues. V lost 5 bases and J 3 bases, leaving 13 bases between the germline ends.

The V call is TRBV27, the J call TRBJ2-5; 9 bases agree with TRBD2. The CDR3 covers 15 residues. The V and J ends lost 2 bases and 7 bases, in that order; junction bases with no gene match: 8. The germline gives CDR1 MNHEY, CDR2 SMNVEV (reference sequence). CDR3 in DNA: TGTGCCAGCAGTTTAGAGCGGGGGGCCCCAATGACCCAGTACTTC. Translated: CASSLERGAPMTQYF.

The rearrangement joins TRBV2 to TRBJ2-3; 7 bases fit TRBD1. Looked up from germline, CDR1 is SNHLY and CDR2 is FYNNEI. The CDR3 is 13 residues long. V gave up 7 bases and J gave up 1 base; unmatched junction bases: 2. CDR3 nucleotides: TGTGCCAGCAACGACAGGGGCACAGATACGCAGTATTTT. Translation: CASNDRGTDTQYF.

The chain combines TRBV10-3 with TRBJ1-6; TRBD1 agrees at 7 bases. CDR1 is ENHRY, CDR2 SYGVKD, per germline. J lost 10 bases, V lost 7 bases, and 7 bases had no gene match. The CDR3 length is 13 residues. CDR3 amino acids: CAITTDRISPLHF. The CDR3 bases are TGTGCCATCACTACGGACAGGATCTCACCCCTCCACTTT.

This chain joins TRBV6-5 and TRBJ2-1; a weak D match, TRBD1 (5 bases). V was shortened by 7 bases and J by 3 bases, with 7 bases between the two germline ends. The CDR3 has 12 residues. CDR1 and CDR2 (germline): MNHEY, SVGAGI. The CDR3 here is CASKRGYNEQFF. In DNA form, the CDR3 reads TGTGCCAGCAAAAGGGGCTACAATGAGCAGTTCTTC.

The chain recombines TRBV2 with TRBJ2-1, with 9 bases matching TRBD1. Trimming took 8 bases from V and 2 from J; bases not matched to a gene: 1. The CDR3 is 13 amino acids. CDR1 is SNHLY, CDR2 FYNNEI, per germline. The CDR3, as DNA: TGTGCCAGCGACAGGGGGACCTACAATGAGCAGTTCTTC. Translated: CASDRGTYNEQFF.

This clone came up a few times. The DNA for the CDR3 is TGTGCCAGCGCGGAGGACAGGGCCCTTTACGAGCAGTACTTC. Its protein product is CASAEDRALYEQYF. The chain combines TRBV6-5 with TRBJ2-7, with 8 nucleotides matching TRBD1. Germline values: CDR1 MNHEY, CDR2 SVGAGI. V was clipped by 8 bases and J by 4 bases; unmatched bases: 10. The CDR3 totals 14 residues.

The sample holds a few counts of this clone. This chain links TRBV6-1 with TRBJ1-1, with 7 bases identical to TRBD1. Germline lookup yields CDR1 MNHNS and CDR2 SASEGT. CDR3 size: 15 residues. V shed 2 bases and J 3 bases; nucleotides not matched to a gene: 6. The CDR3 DNA is TGTGCCAGCAGTGAAAGGGGGCGGGGCGACACTGAAGCTTTCTTT. It translates to CASSERGRGDTEAFF.

V is TRBV10-3 and J is TRBJ2-3; D remains unclear. Germline V CDR1 and CDR2: ENHRY, SYGVKD. V dropped 2 bases and J dropped 6 bases, with 3 bases sitting between them. CDR3 length: 11 residues. The CDR3 sequence: CAISERDTQYF. The CDR3 DNA is TGTGCCATCAGTGAGCGGGATACGCAGTATTTT.

The gene calls are TRBV5-1 and TRBJ1-1; 8 nucleotides align to TRBD1. The J segment lost 1 base and the V segment lost 4 bases, leaving 6 bases of the junction unmatched. CDR1 is SGHRS, CDR2 YFSETQ, per germline. The CDR3 loop spans 15 amino acids. CDR3 DNA sequence: TGCGCCAGCAGCGATCAGGGGGCAAGGAACACTGAAGCTTTCTTT. Translating it yields CASSDQGARNTEAFF. The full variable domain, its missing parts supplied by reference TRBV5-1 and TRBJ1-1, is KAGVTQTPRYLIKTRGQQVTLSCSPISGHRSVSWYQQTPGQGLQFLFEYFSETQRNKGNFPGRFSGRQFSNSRSEMNVSTLELGDSALYLCASSDQGARNTEAFFGQGTRLTVV.

V is TRBV6-1 and J is TRBJ1-1; 12 bases align to TRBD1. Germline assignment: CDR1 MNHNS and CDR2 SASEGT. The length of the CDR3 is 18 residues. V lost 6 bases to trimming and J lost 5 bases; unmatched junction nucleotides: 16. CDR3 DNA: TGTGCCAGCAGCGAAATCGGCGGGACAGGGGGCGATGGAACTGAAGCTTTCTTT. Its protein is CASSEIGGTGGDGTEAFF.

This clone has just one count. The V call is TRBV19, the J call TRBJ1-5, with D maybe TRBD1 (6 bases). The CDR3 length is 15 residues. Deletions cut 1 base from V and 3 bases from J, with 10 bases between. Germline V gene sequence: CDR1 LNHDA, CDR2 SQIVND (reference sequence). The CDR3 protein is CASSIGTGSNQPQHF. For the CDR3, the DNA is TGTGCCAGTAGTATAGGAACAGGGTCCAATCAGCCCCAGCATTTT.

This clone has just a few counts. This chain connects TRBV19 to TRBJ1-2, with TRBD1 matching over 7 bases. J was trimmed by 6 bases and V by 5 bases; bases with no gene match: 9. There are 14 residues in the CDR3. The germline V gene has CDR1 LNHDA and CDR2 SQIVND (reference sequence). This chain's CDR3 is CASSALTGDDGYTF. The CDR3 nucleotides are TGTGCCAGTAGTGCCCTAACAGGGGACGATGGCTACACCTTC.